This T cell receptor beta chain was documented in a study of prognosis after radiotherapy for stage I lung cancer. Overall study: Median age was approximately 79 years (roughly 53 to 85) among about 14 men and roughly 6 women. Stereotactic body radiotherapy was never combined with concurrent therapy in any patient. Study observations and caveats: Reportedly, metastasis status was linked to differences in TRBV and TRBJ usage frequencies.

Genomic DNA was the source, and TCR beta CDR3 was amplified from it by two-round multiplex PCR. Primers targeting each individual TRBV and TRBJ gene were applied in first-round PCR. TCRdb re-called the multiplex PCR reads with MiXCR, one entry per CDR3 protein. There are 30,000 to 40,000 distinct CDR3 sequences in the sample; around 30% occur only once, and 25% to 30% lies in the top ten. This clonotype was detected many times. Antigen: not known. The CDR3 length is 16 residues. The V segment lost 6 bases and the J segment 4 bases; nucleotides outside the gene matches: 12. Germline CDR1 is MRHNA and CDR2 is SNTAGT.

The sequencing used PBMCs, collected before or after stereotactic body radiation therapy (not recorded which). This clonotype was sampled from a donor older than 45 with non-small cell lung cancer. The chain uses TRBV6-4 and TRBJ1-3; 7 bases are shared with TRBD1. The CDR3 DNA follows: TGTGCCAGCAGACCCCTGACCGGGACAGCGGGAAACACCATATATTTT. Amino acids: CASRPLTGTAGNTIYF.